This T cell receptor (beta chain) derives from a study of blood T cell repertoires in COVID-19. The wider study: Samples came from the United States, Italy and Spain, spanning acute and convalescent COVID-19. PBMCs, B-cell-depleted T cells, or T cells provided the cDNA or gDNA that made up the material.

Patients from Seattle were sampled longitudinally, starting during active infection. How the authors handled the data: The authors estimated nucleated cell counts from reference gene primer amplification. The assay was immunoSEQ multiplex PCR, and TCRdb's table has in-frame clones only and misses some. D and trimming were read from the DNA, whereas the V and J calls and clone size are those reported in that table. The sample holds under 110,000 clones; about 82% are singletons and the top ten take roughly 6%. Germline values: CDR1 SGHVS, CDR2 FQNEAQ. V was pared by 3 bases and J by 5 bases, with 10 bases of the junction left unmatched. The CDR3 is made up of 16 amino acids.

This TCR was recovered from a man older than 75 with COVID-19, enrolled during active disease. The chain is built from TRBV7-8 and TRBJ1-1; TRBD1 agrees at 9 bases. Material: peripheral blood. CDR3 protein: CASSFTEGQGYTEAFF. For the CDR3, the DNA is TGTGCCAGCAGCTTTACCGAAGGACAGGGGTATACTGAAGCTTTCTTT.